These 26 T cell receptor beta chains were all obtained from the same sample, sequenced in a study of cytomegalovirus exposure and HLA in healthy donors. Libraries were prepared by immunoSEQ multiplex PCR; TCRdb keeps only in-frame clonotypes and omits some of them. In the table there are 200,000 to 250,000 clones, around 90% of which are singletons. The sequencing sample was made of PBMCs. These receptors all come from a woman younger than 30 in good health and CMV-seronegative.

The CDR3 DNA reads TGTGCCAGCAAGGCGGAACACACAGATACGCAGTATTTT. Amino acid sequence: CASKAEHTDTQYF. This chain joins TRBV2 and TRBJ2-3; D unclear. V dropped 7 bases and J dropped 2 bases, with 10 bases sitting between them. Germline CDR1 and CDR2: SNHLY and FYNNEI. The CDR3 is 13 amino acids. The whole variable domain, remainder taken from reference TRBV2 and TRBJ2-3, is EPEVTQTPSHQVTQMGQEVILRCVPISNHLYFYWYRQILGQKVEFLVSFYNNEISEKSEIFDDQFSVERPDGSNFTLKIRSTKLEDSAMYFCASKAEHTDTQYFGPGTRLTVL.

J is TRBJ2-5 and V is TRBV6-1, with D perhaps matching TRBD2 (6 bases). This CDR3 is built from 14 residues. CDR1 is MNHNS and CDR2 is SASEGT in the germline V gene. Trimming stripped 3 bases from V and 1 base from J, with 9 bases between. The CDR3 loop reads CASSDLEGQETQYF. The CDR3 DNA sequence: TGTGCCAGCAGTGACCTGGAGGGCCAAGAGACCCAGTACTTC.

This clone has a single count. The chain couples TRBV27 to TRBJ1-2; tentative D call: TRBD1 (6 bases). Germline lookup yields CDR1 MNHEY and CDR2 SMNVEV (reference sequence). The CDR3 contains 15 residues. V lost 4 bases and J 7 bases, leaving 19 bases between the germline ends. Written as DNA, the CDR3 is TGTGCCAGCAGTTCCTCCGGGACATCGAGACGTGGCTACACCTTC. Its protein is CASSSSGTSRRGYTF.

The V and J genes are TRBV28 and TRBJ1-1; D unclear. CDR3 length equals 14 residues. Germline assignment: CDR1 MDHEN and CDR2 SYDVKM. V was shortened by 1 base and J by 1 base, with 7 bases between the two germline ends. This CDR3 is CASSLFIGNTEAFF. The DNA for the CDR3 is TGTGCCAGCAGTTTATTCATCGGGAACACTGAAGCTTTCTTT. Combining the CDR3 with reference TRBV28 and TRBJ1-1 gives the whole variable domain DVKVTQSSRYLVKRTGEKVFLECVQDMDHENMFWYRQDPGLGLRLIYFSYDVKMKEKGDIPEGYSVSREKKERFSLILESASTNQTSMYLCASSLFIGNTEAFFGQGTRLTVV.

V usage is TRBV27 and J usage is TRBJ1-1; 10 nucleotides line up with TRBD1. The V gene's germline CDR1 is MNHEY and CDR2 SMNVEV (reference sequence). This CDR3 has 15 amino acids. J lost 6 bases, V lost 0 bases, and 4 bases had no gene match. CDR3 amino acids: CASSLSTGGLSEAFF. The CDR3 DNA reads TGTGCCAGCAGTTTATCGACAGGGGGCCTTTCTGAAGCTTTCTTT.

V and J are TRBV7-9 and TRBJ1-5, with D possibly matching TRBD1 (5 bases). This CDR3 has 15 amino acids. From germline, CDR1 is SEHNR and CDR2 FQNEAQ (reference sequence). The V and J ends lost 3 bases and 1 base respectively, with 10 bases between them. The CDR3 reads CASSLGGRSNQPQHF. CDR3 in DNA: TGTGCCAGCAGCTTGGGGGGAAGGAGCAATCAGCCCCAGCATTTT.

The V gene is TRBV25-1, the J gene TRBJ2-1; D is perhaps TRBD2 (6 bases). Germline lookup yields CDR1 MGHDK and CDR2 SYGVNS. Trimming pared 5 bases from V and 10 bases from J, leaving 18 bases between. The CDR3 contains 14 residues. CDR3 nucleotides: TGTGCCAGCAGTTATAAGGGGCGCGGGACCGAGCAGTTCTTC. Translation gives CASSYKGRGTEQFF.

This chain uses TRBV5-1 with TRBJ2-5; 7 bases align to TRBD2. V lost 3 bases and J lost 4; bases outside the gene matches: 6. Germline V gene data show CDR1 as SGHRS and CDR2 as YFSETQ. CDR3 length: 14 amino acids. DNA of the CDR3: TGCGCCAGCAGCTCCCCGGGGAGGGGAGAGACCCAGTACTTC. Translation: CASSSPGRGETQYF.

The V and J genes are TRBV2 and TRBJ2-1; 8 nucleotides agree with TRBD1. CDR3 size: 14 residues. Germline V gene data show CDR1 as SNHLY and CDR2 as FYNNEI. The J segment lost 9 bases and the V segment lost 4 bases, leaving 8 bases of the junction unmatched. The CDR3 DNA sequence: TGTGCCAGCAGTGTCGGGGACAGGTTTGTTGAGCAGTTCTTC. Its protein is CASSVGDRFVEQFF.

This chain links TRBV6-1 with TRBJ2-7; 14 nucleotides align to TRBD2. V dropped 10 bases and J dropped 6; count of bases not matched to a gene: 11. The CDR3 covers 15 residues. Germline V CDR1 and CDR2: MNHNS, SASEGT. The DNA of the CDR3 is TGTGCCACCAGACTAGCGGGAGGGCCCCAACCCGAGCAGTACTTC. Translation: CATRLAGGPQPEQYF.

This chain links TRBV21-1 with TRBJ2-7; TRBD2 is the table's D call, not checked against the DNA. TRBV21-1 is labeled a pseudogene. There are 11 residues in the CDR3. The CDR3, as DNA: TGTGCCAGCAGCAACCTAAACGAGCAGTACTTC. Its translation: CASSNLNEQYF.

The chain combines TRBV5-1 with TRBJ2-7; 8 bases map to TRBD2. Germline trimming cut 2 bases from V and 5 bases from J; bases unmatched to any gene: 0. CDR3 size: 12 residues. Germline loops: CDR1 SGHRS, CDR2 YFSETQ. The CDR3: CASSFGGDEQYF. Here the CDR3 DNA reads TGCGCCAGCAGCTTCGGGGGGGACGAGCAGTACTTC. Looking up the rest from reference TRBV5-1 and TRBJ2-7 gives the full variable domain: KAGVTQTPRYLIKTRGQQVTLSCSPISGHRSVSWYQQTPGQGLQFLFEYFSETQRNKGNFPGRFSGRQFSNSRSEMNVSTLELGDSALYLCASSFGGDEQYFGPGTRLTVT.

V usage is TRBV28 and J usage is TRBJ2-6; tentatively, D is TRBD1 (5 bases). The germline gives CDR1 MDHEN, CDR2 SYDVKM. Between the trimmed V and J ends, which lost 2 bases and 2 bases, there was a span of 7 bases. There are 15 residues in the CDR3. The CDR3 is CASSLIGAGANVLTF. The DNA of the CDR3 is TGTGCCAGCAGTTTAATAGGGGCTGGGGCCAACGTCCTGACTTTC.

J is TRBJ2-3 and V is TRBV5-1, with 7 bases lining up with TRBD2. The CDR3 extends over 18 amino acids. Germline V gives CDR1 SGHRS, CDR2 YFSETQ. Trimming took 4 bases from V and 0 from J; bases not matched to a gene: 14. The CDR3: CASSPPPGTTSSTDTQYF. In DNA form, the CDR3 reads TGCGCCAGCAGCCCCCCTCCCGGGACTACCTCGAGCACAGATACGCAGTATTTT.

The chain is built from TRBV25-1 and TRBJ1-1; 7 positions match TRBD1. The CDR3 consists of 11 residues. Germline trimming cut 8 bases from V and 11 bases from J; bases unmatched to any gene: 8. Germline V lookup: CDR1 MGHDK, CDR2 SYGVNS. The CDR3 coding sequence is TGTGCCAGCCATACAGGGGTGAGCGCTTTCTTT. It codes for CASHTGVSAFF.

The chain employs TRBV6-5 and TRBJ2-7, with 9 positions matching TRBD2. The germline V gene encodes CDR1 MNHEY and CDR2 SVGAGI. V lost 5 bases and J lost 5; bases outside the gene matches: 7. CDR3 length: 14 residues. The chain's CDR3 is CASSPSGTAHEQYF. CDR3 bases: TGTGCCAGCAGTCCTAGCGGGACCGCACACGAGCAGTACTTC.

The rearrangement links TRBV4-1 to TRBJ1-4; possible D gene TRBD1, 6 bases. The germline gives CDR1 MGHRA, CDR2 YSYEKL. The CDR3 has 16 amino acids. Between the trimmed V and J ends, which lost 0 bases and 7 bases, there was a span of 15 bases. This chain's CDR3 is CASSQDKGVVGEKLFF. CDR3 bases: TGCGCCAGCAGCCAAGATAAGGGGGTCGTGGGTGAAAAACTGTTTTTT.

The genes are TRBV29-1 and TRBJ2-7; 7 bases are shared with TRBD2. CDR3 length: 15 amino acids. The ends lost 7 bases at V and 0 bases at J; junction bases unmatched: 12. The germline CDR1 and CDR2 sequences are SQVTM and ANQGSEA. The CDR3 region has the DNA TGCAGCGCTGAGGACTTGGGAGGGAGCTCCTACGAGCAGTACTTC. It codes for CSAEDLGGSSYEQYF.

The chain joins TRBV6-5 to TRBJ1-2; D is possibly TRBD1 (5 bases). This CDR3 is 15 amino acids long. Germline V gene sequence: CDR1 MNHEY, CDR2 SVGAGI. Trimming took off 2 bases at V and 1 base at J, with 11 bases between the two ends. CDR3 bases: TGTGCCAGCAGTTACGGGGGGAGGAATAACTATGGCTACACCTTC. It encodes CASSYGGRNNYGYTF.

V is TRBV4-1 and J is TRBJ1-1; 7 bases line up with TRBD1. V shed 7 bases, J shed 3 bases, and the junction held 8 bases outside the gene matches. Germline V gene sequence: CDR1 MGHRA, CDR2 YSYEKL. This CDR3 is 14 amino acids long. The DNA of the CDR3 is TGCGCCAGCAAGGTCCGACAGGGATACACTGAAGCTTTCTTT. It codes for CASKVRQGYTEAFF.

The chain combines TRBV30 with TRBJ1-2, with D hard to call. This CDR3 comprises 13 residues. Per the germline V gene, CDR1 is GTSNPN and CDR2 is SVGIG (reference sequence). The V gene lost 7 bases and the J gene lost 6 bases, with 18 bases spanning the gap. This CDR3 is CALGLAGGNGYTF. In DNA, the CDR3 is TGTGCCTTGGGCTTGGCAGGAGGAAATGGCTACACCTTC.

This clone was recorded only once. The J gene is TRBJ2-1, the V gene TRBV7-3, with D tentatively TRBD2 (5 bases). V gave up 0 bases and J gave up 5 bases, with 17 bases separating them. The CDR3 totals 17 residues. Per the germline V gene, CDR1 is SGHTA and CDR2 is FQGTGA. CDR3 coding DNA: TGTGCCAGCAGCTTAACGGAGGCCCCACCGTTAAACAATGAGCAGTTCTTC. Translation gives CASSLTEAPPLNNEQFF.

This sequence joins TRBV14 and TRBJ1-2; D not resolved. This CDR3 has 14 amino acids. Per the germline V gene, CDR1 is SGHDN and CDR2 is FVKESK. V was trimmed by 0 bases and J by 3 bases, leaving 8 bases between them. The chain's CDR3 is CASSQDLADYGYTF. For the CDR3, the DNA is TGTGCCAGCAGCCAAGACCTGGCAGACTATGGCTACACCTTC. The variable domain in full, with the rest retrieved from reference TRBV14 and TRBJ1-2, is EAGVTQFPSHSVIEKGQTVTLRCDPISGHDNLYWYRRVMGKEIKFLLHFVKESKQDESGMPNNRFLAERTGGTYSTLKVQPAELEDSGVYFCASSQDLADYGYTFGSGTRLTVV.

This rearrangement joins TRBV6-1 to TRBJ2-7; 11 nucleotides match TRBD2. V dropped 5 bases and J dropped 5; count of bases not matched to a gene: 14. The germline gives CDR1 MNHNS, CDR2 SASEGT. The CDR3 contains 17 residues. The CDR3 here is CASSQEGGLAGGDEQYF. The CDR3 DNA reads as TGTGCCAGCAGTCAAGAGGGGGGCCTAGCGGGAGGCGACGAGCAGTACTTC.

This clone was seen only once. The chain uses TRBV5-1 and TRBJ1-2; 10 bases are a match to TRBD1. After removal of 0 bases from V and 7 bases from J, the junction contained 6 bases not matched to a gene. Per the germline V gene, CDR1 is SGHRS and CDR2 is YFSETQ. The CDR3 is 15 residues long. CDR3 in amino acids: CASSLGDRGGGGYTF. DNA for the CDR3: TGCGCCAGCAGCTTGGGGGACAGGGGAGGAGGTGGCTACACCTTC.

The V call is TRBV7-2, the J call TRBJ2-7, with TRBD2 matching 8 bases. V shed 6 bases and J 2 bases; nucleotides not matched to a gene: 3. The CDR3 has 13 amino acids. Germline V lookup: CDR1 SGHTA, CDR2 FQGNSA. The CDR3 spells CASSVAGTYEQYF. The DNA of the CDR3 is TGTGCCAGCAGTGTAGCGGGAACCTACGAGCAGTACTTC.